This T cell receptor (beta chain) was profiled in a study of blood T cell repertoires in COVID-19 (TCRdb year 2020). Concerning the study at large: Collaborator samples came from the United States, Italy and Spain and covered acute and convalescent phases of COVID-19. The prospective study material was composed of cDNA or gDNA derived from T cells, B-cell-depleted T cells, or PBMCs. A de-identified subject ID, COVID-19 status, age in years and sex were almost always included in the sample metadata. The samples were drawn from two sources: the first 160 participants of the ongoing ImmuneRACE study, and 1,200 or so subjects contributed by 6 global collaborators. The dataset comprised deeply sampled blood TCRbeta repertoires from subjects exposed to, actively infected with, or recovered from COVID-19. The repertoires were released in a freely available public database intended as a resource for research on the immune response to SARS-CoV-2. Where available, HLA class I and class II types were obtained from metadata supplied by the sample provider rather than from assay-based typing. The full study reports these points: Clinical and demographic metadata were provided uncurated, with the amount varying by source and participant.

The germline V gene encodes CDR1 MDHEN and CDR2 SYDVKM. Reading from cysteine to phenylalanine, the CDR3 counts 14 amino acids. Only CDR3 DNA remains: 42 bases, in frame from the first base. Trimming removed 3 bases from V and 1 base from J, leaving 9 bases between the germline ends. To note about this clone: Its cognate antigen has yet to be identified. No much larger clone exists at a distance of one base, and base qualities are not known.

The collaborating institutions used their own protocols to collect whole blood in K2EDTA tubes. For TCRbeta analysis, collaborators shipped samples in one of three forms: frozen whole blood, isolated PBMCs, or DNA extracted from either of those sample types. TCRbeta CDR3 regions were amplified from genomic DNA by means of the immunoSEQ Assay, a bias-controlled multiplex PCR. The paper's processing steps were these. The number of nucleated cells in each sample was estimated from the amplification of reference gene primers within the assay. To quantify the absolute abundance of each unique TCRbeta CDR3 rearrangement, sequence reads were collapsed and filtered. For each sample, productive Simpson clonality was calculated as the square root of Simpson's diversity index over productive rearrangements. TCRdb took over this immuneACCESS table, retaining in-frame rearrangements with V and J assigned. Such tables are incomplete; in checked studies, under half of the missing clones stem from an unresolved V gene, and the remainder is unexplained. Clone size and V and J calls were adopted from that table, with D and trimming inferred from the DNA. A total of fewer than 250,000 clones appear in this sample, 70% to 90% of them only once. The ten largest clones take up over 0.95% of the sample.

The chain is encoded by TRBV28 joined to TRBJ1-1; no D gene call is confident. The sequence was obtained from a man aged 40-49 years with acute or convalescent COVID-19. Specimen: peripheral blood. The CDR3 protein is CASSLAKWNTEAFF. The DNA sequence is as follows: TGTGCCAGCAGTTTGGCAAAATGGAACACTGAAGCTTTCTTT.